This entry is about one TCR beta chain. Its antigen is not known. The data were obtained in a study of cytomegalovirus exposure and HLA in healthy donors. Across the whole study: Earlier findings included 100 million to 130 million unique TCR beta sequences obtained from about 180 million T cells.

Primers included in the PCR were 60 Vbeta and 13 Jbeta primers. As processed by the authors: As a later analysis found, there were 80 million to 90 million unique TCR beta chains, of which some 10 million were shared. The repertoire was sequenced with immunoSEQ multiplex PCR; TCRdb's copy has only in-frame clones and lacks some. The V and J calls and clone size are taken from that table; D and trimming were inferred from the DNA. The sample lists 75,000 to 95,000 clones, around 84% occurring once. Study observations and caveats: When analyzed later, the rates of TCR association showed variation by HLA locus, with DRB1 the most and HLA-C the fewest.

Donors in the study were healthy people who gave bone marrow. Germline loops: CDR1 LGHNA, CDR2 YNFKEQ. The V segment lost 4 bases and the J segment 6 bases; nucleotides outside the gene matches: 14. This CDR3 is 16 amino acids long. Source material: PBMCs. This TCR derives from a woman in her thirties or forties in good health and CMV-seropositive. The gene calls are TRBV4-2 and TRBJ2-7; TRBD2 agrees at 8 bases. As DNA, the CDR3 is TGTGCCAGCAGCCCGACCGGGGGCGGGGCGGGGGGCGAGCAGTACTTC. It is translated as CASSPTGGGAGGEQYF.